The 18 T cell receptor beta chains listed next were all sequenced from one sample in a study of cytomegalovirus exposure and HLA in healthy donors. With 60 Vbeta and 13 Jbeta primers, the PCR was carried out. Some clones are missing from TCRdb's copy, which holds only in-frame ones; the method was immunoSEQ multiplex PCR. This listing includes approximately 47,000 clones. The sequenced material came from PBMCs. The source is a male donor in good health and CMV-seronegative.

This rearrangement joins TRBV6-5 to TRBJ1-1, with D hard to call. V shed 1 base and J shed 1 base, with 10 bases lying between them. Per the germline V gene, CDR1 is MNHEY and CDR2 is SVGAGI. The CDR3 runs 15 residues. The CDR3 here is CASSYLLEANTEAFF. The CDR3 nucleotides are TGTGCCAGCAGTTACTTGCTCGAAGCGAACACTGAAGCTTTCTTT.

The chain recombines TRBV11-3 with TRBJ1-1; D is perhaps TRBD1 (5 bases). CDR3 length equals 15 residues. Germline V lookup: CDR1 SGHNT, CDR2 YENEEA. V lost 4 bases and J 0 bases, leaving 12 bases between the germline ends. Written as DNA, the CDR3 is TGTGCCAGCAGCTACAGTGGGGGGATGAACACTGAAGCTTTCTTT. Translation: CASSYSGGMNTEAFF.

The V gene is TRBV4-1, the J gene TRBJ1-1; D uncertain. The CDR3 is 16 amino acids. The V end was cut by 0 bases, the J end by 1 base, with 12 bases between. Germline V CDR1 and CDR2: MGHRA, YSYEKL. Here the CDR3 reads CASSQDRLFGNTEAFF. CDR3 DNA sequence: TGCGCCAGCAGCCAAGACAGGTTGTTTGGGAACACTGAAGCTTTCTTT.

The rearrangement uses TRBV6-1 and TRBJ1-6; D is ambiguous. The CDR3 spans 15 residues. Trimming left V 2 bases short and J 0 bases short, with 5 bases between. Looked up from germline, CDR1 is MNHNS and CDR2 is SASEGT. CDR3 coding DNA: TGTGCCAGCAGTGAAACCTACTCCTATAATTCACCCCTCCACTTT. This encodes CASSETYSYNSPLHF.

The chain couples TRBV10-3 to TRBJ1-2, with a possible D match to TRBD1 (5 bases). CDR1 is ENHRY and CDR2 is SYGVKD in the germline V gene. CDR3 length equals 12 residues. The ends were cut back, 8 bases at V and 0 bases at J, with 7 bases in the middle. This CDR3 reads CAIRGTNYGYTF. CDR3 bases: TGTGCCATCCGGGGGACTAACTATGGCTACACCTTC.

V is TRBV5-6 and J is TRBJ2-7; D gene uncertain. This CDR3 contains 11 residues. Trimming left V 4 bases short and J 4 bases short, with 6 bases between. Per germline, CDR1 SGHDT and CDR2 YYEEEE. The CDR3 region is CASSIRYEQYF. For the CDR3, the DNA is TGTGCCAGCAGCATTCGGTACGAGCAGTACTTC.

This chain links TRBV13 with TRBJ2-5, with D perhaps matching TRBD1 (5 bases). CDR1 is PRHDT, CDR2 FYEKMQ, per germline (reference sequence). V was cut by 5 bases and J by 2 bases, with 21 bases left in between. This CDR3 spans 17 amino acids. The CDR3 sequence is CASSRAGNVVGQETQYF. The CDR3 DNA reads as TGTGCCAGCAGCCGGGCAGGGAACGTGGTCGGGCAAGAGACCCAGTACTTC.

CDR3: CASNRQGYNSPLHF. CDR3 DNA: TGTGCCAGCAACCGACAGGGCTATAATTCACCCCTCCACTTT. The rearrangement links TRBV9 to TRBJ1-6; 7 bases agree with TRBD1. The CDR3 sequence is 14 residues long. V shed 6 bases and J 3 bases; nucleotides not matched to a gene: 3. Germline loops: CDR1 SGDLS, CDR2 YYNGEE.

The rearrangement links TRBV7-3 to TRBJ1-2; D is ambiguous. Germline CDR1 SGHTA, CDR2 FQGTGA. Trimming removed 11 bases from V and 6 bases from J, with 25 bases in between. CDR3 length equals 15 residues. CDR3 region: CAPPGEAKRDDGYTF. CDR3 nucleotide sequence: TGTGCCCCTCCGGGAGAGGCAAAAAGAGACGATGGCTACACCTTC.

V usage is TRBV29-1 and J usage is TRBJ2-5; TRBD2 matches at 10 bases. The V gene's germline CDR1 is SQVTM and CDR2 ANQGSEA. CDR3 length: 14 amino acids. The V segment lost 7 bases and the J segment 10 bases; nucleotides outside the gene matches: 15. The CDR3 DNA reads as TGCAGCGGCCTTCCTAGCGGGGGCCCTCGGGACCAGTACTTC. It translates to CSGLPSGGPRDQYF.

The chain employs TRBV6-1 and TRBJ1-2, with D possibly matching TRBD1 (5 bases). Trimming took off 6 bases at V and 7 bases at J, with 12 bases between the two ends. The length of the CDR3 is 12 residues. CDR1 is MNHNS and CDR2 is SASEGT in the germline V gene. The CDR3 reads CASSRAVGGYTF. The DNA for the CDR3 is TGTGCCAGCAGCAGGGCGGTGGGTGGCTACACCTTC.

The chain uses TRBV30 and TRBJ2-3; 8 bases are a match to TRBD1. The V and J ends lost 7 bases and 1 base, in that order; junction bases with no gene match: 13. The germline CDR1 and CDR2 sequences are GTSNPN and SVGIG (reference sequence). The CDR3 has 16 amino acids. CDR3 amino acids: CASQLWTGRGTDTQYF. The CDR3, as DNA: TGTGCCTCCCAACTTTGGACAGGGAGAGGCACAGATACGCAGTATTTT.

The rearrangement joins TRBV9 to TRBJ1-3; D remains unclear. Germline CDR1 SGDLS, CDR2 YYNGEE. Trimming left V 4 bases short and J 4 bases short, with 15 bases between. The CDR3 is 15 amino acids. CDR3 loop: CASSPAGGGGNTIYF. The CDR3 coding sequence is TGTGCCAGCAGCCCCGCCGGCGGTGGGGGAAACACCATATATTTT.

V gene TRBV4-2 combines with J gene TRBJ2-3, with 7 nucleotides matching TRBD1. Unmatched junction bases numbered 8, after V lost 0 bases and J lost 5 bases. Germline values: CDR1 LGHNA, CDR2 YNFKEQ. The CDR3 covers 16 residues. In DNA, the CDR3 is TGTGCCAGCAGCCAAGAAACCGCAGGGGGACGAGATACGCAGTATTTT. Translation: CASSQETAGGRDTQYF.

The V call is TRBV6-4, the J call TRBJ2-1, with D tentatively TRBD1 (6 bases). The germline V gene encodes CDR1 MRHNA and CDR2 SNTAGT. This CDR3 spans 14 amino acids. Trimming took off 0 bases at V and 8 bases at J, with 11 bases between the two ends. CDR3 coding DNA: TGTGCCAGCAGTGACTCTGGGGGCGGCTATGAGCAGTTCTTC. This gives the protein CASSDSGGGYEQFF.

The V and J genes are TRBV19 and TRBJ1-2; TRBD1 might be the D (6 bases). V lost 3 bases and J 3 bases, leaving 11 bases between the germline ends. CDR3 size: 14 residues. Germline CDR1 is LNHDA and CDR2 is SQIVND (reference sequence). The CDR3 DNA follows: TGTGCCAGTAGTATGGGCAGGGGTGACTATGGCTACACCTTC. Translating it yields CASSMGRGDYGYTF.

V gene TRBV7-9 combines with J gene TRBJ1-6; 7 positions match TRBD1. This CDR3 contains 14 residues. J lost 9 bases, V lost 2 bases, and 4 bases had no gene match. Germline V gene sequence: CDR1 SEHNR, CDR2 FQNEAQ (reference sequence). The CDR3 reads CASSLRQGGSPLHF. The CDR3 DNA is TGTGCCAGCAGCTTAAGACAGGGAGGTTCACCCCTCCACTTT.

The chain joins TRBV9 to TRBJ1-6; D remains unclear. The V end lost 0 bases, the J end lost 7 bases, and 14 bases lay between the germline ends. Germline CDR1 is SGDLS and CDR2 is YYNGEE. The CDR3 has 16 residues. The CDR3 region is CASSVEPGSRNSPLHF. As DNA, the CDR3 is TGTGCCAGCAGCGTAGAGCCGGGATCGCGCAATTCACCCCTCCACTTT.